The 27 T cell receptor beta chains in this list originate from one sample, sequenced in a study of cytomegalovirus exposure and HLA in healthy donors. PCR employed 60 Vbeta and 13 Jbeta primers. Produced via immunoSEQ multiplex PCR; TCRdb's table is partial and in-frame only. The sample includes around 90,000 clones, less than 65% of them seen just once. The specimen was PBMCs. These receptors were obtained from a woman aged 25 to 39 in good health and CMV-seropositive.

This clone was observed a handful of times. The chain links TRBV7-6 to TRBJ2-7; maybe TRBD1 (5 bases). The CDR3 has 15 residues. Germline V CDR1 and CDR2: SGHVS, FNYEAQ. V was shortened by 2 bases and J by 2 bases, with 13 bases between the two germline ends. The CDR3 sequence: CASSLRQGPPYEQYF. Written as DNA, the CDR3 is TGTGCCAGCAGCTTAAGGCAGGGCCCCCCCTACGAGCAGTACTTC.

This clone was found a few times. Other DNA sequences from this sample encode an identical CDR3 as well. The chain is built from TRBV5-1 and TRBJ2-5, with D uncertain. The germline V gene has CDR1 SGHRS and CDR2 YFSETQ. The CDR3 spans 14 residues. V dropped 0 bases and J dropped 1 base, with 7 bases sitting between them. This CDR3 reads CASSLVSSQETQYF. For the CDR3, the DNA is TGCGCCAGCAGCTTGGTTTCCAGCCAAGAGACCCAGTACTTC.

This chain joins TRBV10-3 and TRBJ2-6, with 8 bases matching TRBD1. CDR1 and CDR2 (germline): ENHRY, SYGVKD. Unmatched junction bases numbered 7, after V lost 3 bases and J lost 0 bases. The CDR3 has 18 amino acids. DNA of the CDR3: TGTGCCATCAGTGACCCGGGACAGGCGCTCTCTGGGGCCAACGTCCTGACTTTC. Protein product: CAISDPGQALSGANVLTF.

This clone was seen only a few times. This chain connects TRBV4-3 to TRBJ2-1, with 9 nucleotides matching TRBD1. The CDR3 totals 16 residues. The V segment lost 1 base and the J segment 6 bases; nucleotides outside the gene matches: 7. CDR1 is LGHNA and CDR2 is YSLEER in the germline V gene. The chain's CDR3 is CASSQVGTDRGNEQFF. CDR3 nucleotide sequence: TGCGCCAGCAGCCAAGTTGGGACGGACAGGGGCAATGAGCAGTTCTTC.

V gene TRBV7-2 combines with J gene TRBJ1-4; D is uncertain. V was cut by 5 bases and J by 7 bases, with 11 bases left in between. In germline, CDR1 is SGHTA, CDR2 FQGNSA. CDR3 size: 13 residues. Here the CDR3 reads CASSADSGEKLFF. CDR3 DNA sequence: TGTGCCAGCAGCGCCGACTCGGGTGAAAAACTGTTTTTT.

This sequence joins TRBV6-1 and TRBJ1-1; D call uncertain. The germline V gene has CDR1 MNHNS and CDR2 SASEGT. The CDR3 spans 14 residues. Trimming removed 7 bases from V and 0 bases from J, with 12 bases in between. The CDR3 DNA is TGTGCCAGCACCCCCCTAATGGTGAACACTGAAGCTTTCTTT. This codes for CASTPLMVNTEAFF.

The V and J genes are TRBV5-4 and TRBJ1-2; D may be TRBD1 (5 bases). Germline V gene lookup returns CDR1 SGHNT and CDR2 YYREEE (reference sequence). The CDR3 runs 13 residues. V lost 2 bases and J lost 4, with 9 bases in between. The CDR3: CASSLGVSYGYTF. DNA of the CDR3: TGTGCCAGCAGCTTAGGGGTTTCCTATGGCTACACCTTC.

The chain is built from TRBV4-2 and TRBJ1-1, with D tentatively TRBD1 (6 bases). V lost 1 base and J lost 3, with 15 bases in between. This CDR3 spans 16 amino acids. CDR1 LGHNA and CDR2 YNFKEQ come from the germline V gene. Written as DNA, the CDR3 is TGTGCCAGCAGCCAAGGGTTTGGGGGCTCGGACACTGAAGCTTTCTTT. It encodes CASSQGFGGSDTEAFF.

This CDR3 is CAWSFLGGLSGNTIYF. The CDR3 bases are TGTGCCTGGAGTTTTTTAGGCGGACTCTCTGGAAACACCATATATTTT. The chain links TRBV30 to TRBJ1-3; no definite D call. V dropped 2 bases and J dropped 0 bases, with 14 bases sitting between them. The CDR3 has 16 residues. Germline V gives CDR1 GTSNPN, CDR2 SVGIG (reference sequence).

This clone showed up just a few times. This chain connects TRBV9 to TRBJ1-2; D gene uncertain. Germline loops: CDR1 SGDLS, CDR2 YYNGEE. Between the trimmed V and J ends, which lost 2 bases and 0 bases, there was a span of 11 bases. This CDR3 is built from 15 residues. This chain's CDR3 is CASSVLEWTNYGYTF. The CDR3 nucleotides read TGTGCCAGCAGCGTTCTGGAGTGGACTAACTATGGCTACACCTTC.

This clone came up a few times. CDR3 residues: CAFLSGGPGNQPQHF. CDR3 nucleotides: TGTGCCTTCTTATCAGGGGGCCCGGGCAATCAGCCCCAGCATTTT. This chain connects TRBV30 to TRBJ1-5, with TRBD1 matching 8 bases. V lost 7 bases and J lost 2; bases outside the gene matches: 10. CDR1 and CDR2 (germline): GTSNPN, SVGIG (reference sequence). The CDR3 runs to 15 residues.

The chain uses TRBV4-3 and TRBJ1-2; TRBD1 is a possible D gene (5 bases). Germline V gene sequence: CDR1 LGHNA, CDR2 YSLEER. Trimming took off 0 bases at V and 8 bases at J, with 10 bases between the two ends. The CDR3 covers 13 residues. CDR3 loop: CASSQDLRVGYTF. The DNA of the CDR3 is TGCGCCAGCAGCCAAGACCTCAGGGTAGGCTACACCTTC.

The rearrangement joins TRBV5-4 to TRBJ2-1, with a weak D call TRBD2 (5 bases). V was trimmed by 0 bases and J by 2 bases, leaving 6 bases between them. The CDR3 has 14 amino acids. Germline-derived CDR1 and CDR2 are SGHNT and YYREEE (reference sequence). The CDR3 protein is CASSLDGAYNEQFF. The CDR3 nucleotides read TGTGCCAGCAGCTTGGACGGGGCCTACAATGAGCAGTTCTTC.

The chain combines TRBV6-4 with TRBJ2-1, with 10 nucleotides matching TRBD1. The germline V gene encodes CDR1 MRHNA and CDR2 SNTAGT. After removal of 0 bases from V and 6 bases from J, the junction contained 5 bases not matched to a gene. The CDR3 runs to 16 residues. CDR3 sequence: CASSDSATGGFNEQFF. The CDR3, as DNA: TGTGCCAGCAGTGACTCGGCGACAGGGGGCTTCAATGAGCAGTTCTTC.

The table lists this clone with a count of one. The chain couples TRBV9 to TRBJ2-2; 9 nucleotides match TRBD2. The CDR3 runs to 15 residues. The V segment lost 6 bases and the J segment 3 bases; nucleotides outside the gene matches: 6. The germline CDR1 and CDR2 sequences are SGDLS and YYNGEE. The CDR3 loop reads CASKGGGADTGELFF. CDR3 coding DNA: TGTGCCAGCAAAGGCGGGGGGGCCGACACCGGGGAGCTGTTTTTT. Filled out from reference TRBV9 and TRBJ2-2, the complete variable domain reads DSGVTQTPKHLITATGQRVTLRCSPRSGDLSVYWYQQSLDQGLQFLIQYYNGEERAKGNILERFSAQQFPDLHSELNLSSLELGDSALYFCASKGGGADTGELFFGEGSRLTVL.

The chain joins TRBV7-2 to TRBJ1-3, with D possibly matching TRBD1 (6 bases). This CDR3 is built from 16 residues. Trimming shortened V by 5 bases and J by 0 bases, and 14 bases separated the two germline ends. Germline V gene lookup returns CDR1 SGHTA and CDR2 FQGNSA. In DNA form, the CDR3 reads TGTGCCAGCAGCATAAACAGGGTACTCTCTGGAAACACCATATATTTT. This translates into CASSINRVLSGNTIYF.

Here the CDR3 DNA reads TGTGCCAGCAGCCTTTCGGCGGTTGAAAAACTGTTTTTT. It is translated as CASSLSAVEKLFF. V is TRBV14 and J is TRBJ1-4, with D unresolved. The CDR3 sequence is 13 residues long. The germline gives CDR1 SGHDN, CDR2 FVKESK. Trimming took 4 bases from V and 7 from J, leaving 10 bases between them.

The chain links TRBV5-1 to TRBJ2-3; D is perhaps TRBD1 (8 bases). The CDR3 spans 15 residues. Germline-derived CDR1 and CDR2 are SGHRS and YFSETQ. Deletions cut 3 bases from V and 3 bases from J, with 14 bases between. CDR3 sequence reads: CASSYRGGPTDTQYF. CDR3 in DNA: TGCGCCAGCAGCTACAGGGGGGGCCCGACAGATACGCAGTATTTT.

The chain uses TRBV2 and TRBJ2-7; 7 bases are shared with TRBD1. The ends lost 6 bases at V and 5 bases at J; junction bases unmatched: 10. Per germline, CDR1 SNHLY and CDR2 FYNNEI. The CDR3 covers 14 residues. DNA for the CDR3: TGTGCCAGCAGCCAGATATATACAGGGGACGAGCAGTACTTC. Its protein product is CASSQIYTGDEQYF. The full variable domain, its missing parts supplied by reference TRBV2 and TRBJ2-7, is EPEVTQTPSHQVTQMGQEVILRCVPISNHLYFYWYRQILGQKVEFLVSFYNNEISEKSEIFDDQFSVERPDGSNFTLKIRSTKLEDSAMYFCASSQIYTGDEQYFGPGTRLTVT.

V gene TRBV6-1 combines with J gene TRBJ2-3; 7 positions match TRBD2. V dropped 6 bases and J dropped 0; count of bases not matched to a gene: 3. This CDR3 is 14 amino acids long. Looked up from germline, CDR1 is MNHNS and CDR2 is SASEGT. CDR3 protein: CASRGGDSTDTQYF. The CDR3 DNA sequence: TGTGCCAGCAGGGGGGGGGACAGCACAGATACGCAGTATTTT.

The chain is built from TRBV10-3 and TRBJ1-6; 7 bases agree with TRBD1. V trimming: 4 bases; J trimming: 2 bases; junction bases outside the gene matches: 5. The germline V gene has CDR1 ENHRY and CDR2 SYGVKD. This CDR3 contains 16 residues. CDR3 nucleotide sequence: TGTGCCATCAGTGGACAGGGTGCCGCCTATAATTCACCCCTCCACTTT. It specifies CAISGQGAAYNSPLHF.

The chain is built from TRBV4-3 and TRBJ2-2; 7 bases agree with TRBD2. The V gene's germline CDR1 is LGHNA and CDR2 YSLEER. V shed 1 base, J shed 1 base, and the junction held 3 bases outside the gene matches. CDR3 size: 16 residues. The CDR3 reads CASSQGGGLNTGELFF. DNA of the CDR3: TGCGCCAGCAGCCAAGGGGGGGGATTGAACACCGGGGAGCTGTTTTTT.

This rearrangement joins TRBV7-9 to TRBJ2-2; possible D gene TRBD1, 6 bases. Germline CDR1 reads SEHNR; CDR2 reads FQNEAQ (reference sequence). The CDR3 length is 14 residues. Trimming removed 2 bases at V and 5 bases at J, with 9 bases between. In DNA, the CDR3 is TGTGCCAGCAGCTTAACAGGGTATACCGGGGAGCTGTTTTTT. This gives the protein CASSLTGYTGELFF.

The J gene is TRBJ1-1, the V gene TRBV2; 8 bases are shared with TRBD1. In germline, CDR1 is SNHLY, CDR2 FYNNEI. The ends lost 6 bases at V and 1 base at J; junction bases unmatched: 4. The CDR3 is 14 residues long. CDR3 sequence: CASRDRATNTEAFF. The DNA of the CDR3 is TGTGCCAGCAGGGACAGGGCTACGAACACTGAAGCTTTCTTT.

The chain employs TRBV19 and TRBJ2-1; tentative D call: TRBD2 (6 bases). The CDR3 runs to 12 residues. The V end was cut by 3 bases, the J end by 7 bases, with 7 bases between. CDR1 is LNHDA, CDR2 SQIVND, per germline (reference sequence). In DNA, the CDR3 is TGTGCCAGTAGTATTCGGGGGAATGAGCAGTTCTTC. Protein: CASSIRGNEQFF.

This clone occurred a few times. DNA for the CDR3: TGTGCCAGCTCACCAAGGGGACAGAGTATCTCTGGGGCCAACGTCCTGACTTTC. It is translated as CASSPRGQSISGANVLTF. The chain employs TRBV18 and TRBJ2-6; TRBD1 matches 7 bases. Germline V lookup: CDR1 KGHSH, CDR2 LQKENI. J was trimmed by 0 bases and V by 2 bases; bases with no gene match: 7. This CDR3 region has 18 residues.

There are a few counts of this clone. V and J are TRBV6-4 and TRBJ1-1; D is unresolved. This CDR3 spans 13 amino acids. Germline loops: CDR1 MRHNA, CDR2 SNTAGT. Trimming removed 4 bases at V and 2 bases at J, with 8 bases between. This CDR3 is CASSAQINTEAFF. In nucleotides, the CDR3 is TGTGCCAGCAGTGCACAGATTAACACTGAAGCTTTCTTT.